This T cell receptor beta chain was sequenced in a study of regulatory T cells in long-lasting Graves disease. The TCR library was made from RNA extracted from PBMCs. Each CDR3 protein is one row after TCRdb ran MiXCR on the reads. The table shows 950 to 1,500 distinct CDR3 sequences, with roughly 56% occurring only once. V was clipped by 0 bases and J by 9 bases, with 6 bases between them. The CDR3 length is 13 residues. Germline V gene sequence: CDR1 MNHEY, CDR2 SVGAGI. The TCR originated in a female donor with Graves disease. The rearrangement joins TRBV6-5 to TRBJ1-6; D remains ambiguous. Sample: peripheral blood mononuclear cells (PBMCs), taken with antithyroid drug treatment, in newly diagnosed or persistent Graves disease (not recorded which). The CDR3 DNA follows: TGTGCCAGCAGTTACTCGGAAGGTTCACCCCTCCACTTT. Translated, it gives CASSYSEGSPLHF.